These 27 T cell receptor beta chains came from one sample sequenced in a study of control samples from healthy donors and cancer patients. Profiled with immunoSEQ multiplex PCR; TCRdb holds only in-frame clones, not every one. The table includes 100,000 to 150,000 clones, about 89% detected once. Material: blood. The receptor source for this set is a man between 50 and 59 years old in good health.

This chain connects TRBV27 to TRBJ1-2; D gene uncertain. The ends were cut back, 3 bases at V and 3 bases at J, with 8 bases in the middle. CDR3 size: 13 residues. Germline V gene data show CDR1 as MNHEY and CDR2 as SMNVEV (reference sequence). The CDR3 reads CASSFGIYYGYTF. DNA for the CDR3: TGTGCCAGCAGTTTCGGGATCTACTATGGCTACACCTTC.

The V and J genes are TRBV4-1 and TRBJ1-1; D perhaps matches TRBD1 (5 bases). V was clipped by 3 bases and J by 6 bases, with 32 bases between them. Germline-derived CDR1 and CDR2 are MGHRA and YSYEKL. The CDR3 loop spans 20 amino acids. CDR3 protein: CASSQPRRRGTGTFVAEAFF. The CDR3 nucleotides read TGCGCCAGCAGCCAGCCTCGGAGGCGCGGGACCGGGACTTTTGTTGCTGAAGCTTTCTTT.

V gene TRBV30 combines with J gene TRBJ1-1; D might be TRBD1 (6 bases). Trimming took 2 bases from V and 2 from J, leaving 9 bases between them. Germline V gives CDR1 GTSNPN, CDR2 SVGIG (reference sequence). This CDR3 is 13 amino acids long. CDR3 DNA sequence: TGTGCCTGGAGTCCACAGGGAAACACTGAAGCTTTCTTT. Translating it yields CAWSPQGNTEAFF. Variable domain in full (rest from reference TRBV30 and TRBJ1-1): SQTIHQWPATLVQPVGSPLSLECTVEGTSNPNLYWYRQAAGRGLQLLFYSVGIGQISSEVPQNLSASRPQDRQFILSSKKLLLSDSGFYLCAWSPQGNTEAFFGQGTRLTVV.

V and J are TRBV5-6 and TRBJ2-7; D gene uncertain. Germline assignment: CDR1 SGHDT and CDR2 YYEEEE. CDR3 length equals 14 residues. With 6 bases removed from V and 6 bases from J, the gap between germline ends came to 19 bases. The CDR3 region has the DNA TGTGCCAGCACTAGTATGACCTGGGCAGGCGAGCAGTACTTC. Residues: CASTSMTWAGEQYF.

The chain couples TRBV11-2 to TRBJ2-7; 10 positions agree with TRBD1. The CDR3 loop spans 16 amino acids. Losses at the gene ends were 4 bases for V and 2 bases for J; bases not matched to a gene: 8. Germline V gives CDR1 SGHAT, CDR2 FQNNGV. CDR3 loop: CASSSFPGQGTYEQYF. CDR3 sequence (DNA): TGTGCCAGCAGCTCCTTTCCGGGACAGGGGACCTACGAGCAGTACTTC. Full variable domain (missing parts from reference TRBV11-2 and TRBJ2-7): EAGVAQSPRYKIIEKRQSVAFWCNPISGHATLYWYQQILGQGPKLLIQFQNNGVVDDSQLPKDRFSAERLKGVDSTLKIQPAKLEDSAVYLCASSSFPGQGTYEQYFGPGTRLTVT.

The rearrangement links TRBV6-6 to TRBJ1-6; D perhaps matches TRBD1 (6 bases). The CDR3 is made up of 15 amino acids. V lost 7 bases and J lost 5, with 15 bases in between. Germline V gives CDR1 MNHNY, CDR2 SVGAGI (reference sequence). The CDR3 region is CASTRRTENNSPLHF. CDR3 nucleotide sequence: TGTGCCAGCACCCGACGGACAGAGAATAATTCACCCCTCCACTTT.

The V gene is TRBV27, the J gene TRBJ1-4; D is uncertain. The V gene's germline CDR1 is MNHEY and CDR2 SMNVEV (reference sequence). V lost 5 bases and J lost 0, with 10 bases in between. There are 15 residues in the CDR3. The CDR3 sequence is CASSENYSTNEKLFF. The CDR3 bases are TGTGCCAGCAGTGAGAACTACTCAACTAATGAAAAACTGTTTTTT. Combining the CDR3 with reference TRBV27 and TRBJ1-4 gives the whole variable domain EAQVTQNPRYLITVTGKKLTVTCSQNMNHEYMSWYRQDPGLGLRQIYYSMNVEVTDKGDVPEGYKVSRKEKRNFPLILESPSPNQTSLYFCASSENYSTNEKLFFGSGTQLSVL.

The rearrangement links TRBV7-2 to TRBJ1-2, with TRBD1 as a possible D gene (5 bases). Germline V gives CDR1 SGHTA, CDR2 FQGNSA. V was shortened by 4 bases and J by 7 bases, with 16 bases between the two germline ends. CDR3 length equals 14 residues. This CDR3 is CASSYLSGYGGYTF. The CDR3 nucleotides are TGTGCCAGCAGCTACCTCTCAGGGTACGGTGGCTACACCTTC. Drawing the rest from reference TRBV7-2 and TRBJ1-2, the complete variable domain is GAGVSQSPSNKVTEKGKDVELRCDPISGHTALYWYRQSLGQGLEFLIYFQGNSAPDKSGLPSDRFSAERTGGSVSTLTIQRTQQEDSAVYLCASSYLSGYGGYTFGSGTRLTVV.

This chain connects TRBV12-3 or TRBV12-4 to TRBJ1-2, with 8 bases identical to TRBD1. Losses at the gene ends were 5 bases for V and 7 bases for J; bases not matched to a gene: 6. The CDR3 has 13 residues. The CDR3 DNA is TGTGCCAGCAGTCCAGGGACAGGACGTGGCTACACCTTC. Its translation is CASSPGTGRGYTF.

CDR3 in DNA: TGTGCCAGCAGCCCTGACAGGGGATCATATCAGCCCCAGCATTTT. This translates into CASSPDRGSYQPQHF. The chain recombines TRBV21-1 with TRBJ1-5; the table's TRBD1 call for D was not verified on the DNA. TRBV21-1 is labeled a pseudogene. The CDR3 has 15 residues.

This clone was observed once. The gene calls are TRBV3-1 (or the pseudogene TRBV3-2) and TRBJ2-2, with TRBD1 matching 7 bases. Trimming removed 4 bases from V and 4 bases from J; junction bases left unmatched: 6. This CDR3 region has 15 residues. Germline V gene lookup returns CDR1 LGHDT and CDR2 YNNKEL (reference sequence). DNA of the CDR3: TGTGCCAGCAGCCCCCAGGGGGTGGTCACCGGGGAGCTGTTTTTT. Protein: CASSPQGVVTGELFF.

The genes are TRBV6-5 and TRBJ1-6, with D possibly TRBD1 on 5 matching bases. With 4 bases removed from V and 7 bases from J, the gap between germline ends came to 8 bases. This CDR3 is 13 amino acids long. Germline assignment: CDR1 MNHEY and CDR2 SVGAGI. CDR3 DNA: TGTGCCAGCAGTTCTCCAGGGAATTCACCCCTCCACTTT. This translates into CASSSPGNSPLHF.

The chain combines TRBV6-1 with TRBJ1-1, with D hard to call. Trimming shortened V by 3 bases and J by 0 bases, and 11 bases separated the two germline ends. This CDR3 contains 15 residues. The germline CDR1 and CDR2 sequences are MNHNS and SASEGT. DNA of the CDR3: TGTGCCAGCAGTGAGTTAGTTACTCTGAACACTGAAGCTTTCTTT. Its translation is CASSELVTLNTEAFF.

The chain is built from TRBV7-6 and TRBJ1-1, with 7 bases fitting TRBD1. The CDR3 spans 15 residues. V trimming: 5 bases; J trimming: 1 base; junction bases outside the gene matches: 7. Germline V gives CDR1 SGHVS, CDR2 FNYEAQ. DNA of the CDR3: TGTGCCAGCAGCCCAAGGACAGGAGAGAACACTGAAGCTTTCTTT. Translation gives CASSPRTGENTEAFF.

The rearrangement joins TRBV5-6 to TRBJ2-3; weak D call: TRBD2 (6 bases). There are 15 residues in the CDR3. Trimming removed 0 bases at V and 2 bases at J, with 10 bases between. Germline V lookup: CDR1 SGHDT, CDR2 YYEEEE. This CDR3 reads CASSLVGGFTDTQYF. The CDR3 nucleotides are TGTGCCAGCAGCTTGGTCGGGGGATTCACAGATACGCAGTATTTT.

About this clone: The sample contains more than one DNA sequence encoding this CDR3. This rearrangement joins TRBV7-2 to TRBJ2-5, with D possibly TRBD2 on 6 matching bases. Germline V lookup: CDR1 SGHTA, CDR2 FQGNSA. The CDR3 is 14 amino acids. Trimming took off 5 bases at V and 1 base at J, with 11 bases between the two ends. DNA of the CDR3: TGTGCCAGCAGCGTCTCCGGGGGCCAAGAGACCCAGTACTTC. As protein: CASSVSGGQETQYF.

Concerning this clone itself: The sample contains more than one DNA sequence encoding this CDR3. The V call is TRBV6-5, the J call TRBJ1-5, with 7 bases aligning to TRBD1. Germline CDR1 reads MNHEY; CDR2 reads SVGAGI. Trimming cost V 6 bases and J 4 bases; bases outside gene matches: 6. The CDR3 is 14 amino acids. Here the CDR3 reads CASRSRDRNQPQHF. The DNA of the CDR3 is TGTGCCAGCAGGAGCCGGGACAGAAATCAGCCCCAGCATTTT.

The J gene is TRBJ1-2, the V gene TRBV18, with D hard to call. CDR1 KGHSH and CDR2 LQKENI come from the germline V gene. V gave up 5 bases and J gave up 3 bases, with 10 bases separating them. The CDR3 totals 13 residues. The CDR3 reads CASSDLSDYGYTF. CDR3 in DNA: TGTGCCAGCTCAGATCTGTCAGACTATGGCTACACCTTC. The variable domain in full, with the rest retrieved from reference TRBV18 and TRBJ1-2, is NAGVMQNPRHLVRRRGQEARLRCSPMKGHSHVYWYRQLPEEGLKFMVYLQKENIIDESGMPKERFSAEFPKEGPSILRIQQVVRGDSAAYFCASSDLSDYGYTFGSGTRLTVV.

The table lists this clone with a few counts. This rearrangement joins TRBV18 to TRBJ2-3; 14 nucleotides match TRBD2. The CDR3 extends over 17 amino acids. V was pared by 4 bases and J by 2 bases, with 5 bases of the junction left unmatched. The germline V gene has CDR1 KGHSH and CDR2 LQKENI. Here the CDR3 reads CASSLGTSGGNTDTQYF. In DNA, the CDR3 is TGTGCCAGCTCACTCGGGACTAGCGGGGGTAACACAGATACGCAGTATTTT.

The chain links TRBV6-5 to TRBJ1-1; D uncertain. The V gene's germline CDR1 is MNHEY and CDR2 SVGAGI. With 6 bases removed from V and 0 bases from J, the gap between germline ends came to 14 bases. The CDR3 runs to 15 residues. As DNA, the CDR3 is TGTGCCAGCAGCCGTCTCTCAAGATTGAACACTGAAGCTTTCTTT. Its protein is CASSRLSRLNTEAFF.

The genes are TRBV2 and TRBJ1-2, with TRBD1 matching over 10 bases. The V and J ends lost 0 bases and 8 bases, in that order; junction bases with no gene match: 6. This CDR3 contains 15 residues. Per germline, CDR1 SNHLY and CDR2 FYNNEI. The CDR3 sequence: CASSEALGTGEGYTF. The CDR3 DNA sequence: TGTGCCAGCAGTGAAGCGCTTGGGACAGGGGAGGGCTACACCTTC.

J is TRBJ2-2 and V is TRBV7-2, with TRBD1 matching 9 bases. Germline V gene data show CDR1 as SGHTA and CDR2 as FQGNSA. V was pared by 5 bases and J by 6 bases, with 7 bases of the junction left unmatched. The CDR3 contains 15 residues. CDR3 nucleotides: TGTGCCAGCAGCCGGGACAGGGCCGGCCCCGGGGAGCTGTTTTTT. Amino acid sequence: CASSRDRAGPGELFF.

This CDR3 is CAWSQSMTGELFF. The CDR3 nucleotides are TGTGCCTGGAGTCAATCGATGACCGGGGAGCTGTTTTTT. This chain uses TRBV30 with TRBJ2-2; no clear D. This CDR3 region has 13 residues. V gave up 2 bases and J gave up 5 bases, with 9 bases separating them. In germline, CDR1 is GTSNPN, CDR2 SVGIG (reference sequence).

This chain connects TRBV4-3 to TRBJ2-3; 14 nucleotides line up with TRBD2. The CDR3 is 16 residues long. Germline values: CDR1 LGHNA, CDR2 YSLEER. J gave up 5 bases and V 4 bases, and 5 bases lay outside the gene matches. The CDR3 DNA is TGCGCCAGCAGCCCGACTAGCGGGGGGGCGGTAGATACGCAGTATTTT. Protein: CASSPTSGGAVDTQYF.

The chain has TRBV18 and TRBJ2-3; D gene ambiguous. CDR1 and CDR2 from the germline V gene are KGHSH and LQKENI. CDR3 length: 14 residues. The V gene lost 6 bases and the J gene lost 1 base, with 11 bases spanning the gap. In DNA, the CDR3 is TGTGCCAGCTCCCAGCCCCGGGGCACAGATACGCAGTATTTT. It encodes CASSQPRGTDTQYF.

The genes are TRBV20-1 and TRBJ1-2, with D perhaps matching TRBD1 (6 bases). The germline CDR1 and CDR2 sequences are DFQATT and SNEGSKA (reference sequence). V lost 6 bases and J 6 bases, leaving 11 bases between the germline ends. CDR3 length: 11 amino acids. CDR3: CSARRTDGYTF. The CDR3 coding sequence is TGCAGTGCCCGACGGACAGATGGCTACACCTTC.

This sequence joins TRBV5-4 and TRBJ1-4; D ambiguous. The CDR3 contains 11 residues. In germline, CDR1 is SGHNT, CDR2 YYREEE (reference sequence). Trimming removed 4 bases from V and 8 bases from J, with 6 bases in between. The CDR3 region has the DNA TGTGCCAGCAGCAACAGCGAAAAACTGTTTTTT. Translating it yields CASSNSEKLFF.